This T cell receptor beta chain was found in a study of cytomegalovirus exposure and HLA in healthy donors. Trimming took off 5 bases at V and 0 bases at J, with 17 bases between the two ends. In germline, CDR1 is GTSNPN, CDR2 SVGIG (reference sequence). This CDR3 region has 17 residues. Both 60 Vbeta primers and 13 Jbeta primers went into the PCR. TCRdb keeps only in-frame clones here, not all; method: immunoSEQ multiplex PCR. The data show more than 100,000 clones, 60% to 85% seen once. The sample was PBMCs. The source is a woman under 30 in good health and CMV-seronegative. This sequence joins TRBV30 and TRBJ1-6; D is uncertain. CDR3 loop: CAWASRIPSSYNSPLHF. The CDR3 nucleotides are TGTGCCTGGGCCTCGAGGATCCCGAGCTCCTATAATTCACCCCTCCACTTT.